Listed below are T cell receptor beta chains from one sample, sequenced in a study of CD8+ T cells in alopecia areata. Using immunoSEQ multiplex PCR, the repertoire was profiled, and TCRdb retains in-frame clones only, with some absent. The data show under 350,000 clones, roughly 60% seen once. Sequenced here: CD4+ T cells sorted from blood, sampled at week 24, from a patient treated with tofacitinib. These receptors came from a human donor with alopecia areata. The CDR3 runs from the conserved cysteine through the conserved F or W. D genes are given only for firm matches. A row's size may be missing; if present it is once, few, many or a size class.

-,TRBJ1-2,once,TRBV10-3,TGTGCCATCAGTGAGTCGGTGGCCGGTGGCTACACCTTC,CAISESVAGGYTF
-,TRBJ2-3,-,TRBV27,TGTGCCAGCAGCACAGGTATGGGGTATACGCAGTATTTT,CASSTGMGYTQYF
-,TRBJ1-4,-,TRBV4-1,TGCGCCAGCAGCCAAGATCGACCAGGGGATGAAAAACTGTTTTTT,CASSQDRPGDEKLFF
TRBD1,TRBJ1-5,-,TRBV5-1,TGCGCCAGCAGCCCGGGACAGGGAGGAGGGAATCAGCCCCAGCATTTT,CASSPGQGGGNQPQHF
-,TRBJ1-6,-,TRBV15,TGTGCCACCAGCAGAGGTGGGCGCACGGCTGACTCACCCCTCCACTTT,CATSRGGRTADSPLHF
TRBD2,TRBJ2-3,-,TRBV12-5,TGTGCTAGTGGTTCCATCTCGGGGGGGGCAGATACGCAGTATTTT,CASGSISGGADTQYF
TRBD2,TRBJ2-7,-,TRBV25-1,TGTGCCAGCAGTGGACTAGCGGAACCTTGCCACGAGCAGTACTTC,CASSGLAEPCHEQYF
-,TRBJ1-2,few,TRBV29-1,TGCAGCGGGAAGGGGGGTTCGGCCTATGGCTACACCTTC,CSGKGGSAYGYTF
-,TRBJ1-2,few,TRBV5-4,TGTGCCAGCAGCTTGGATAACAGCCGTCCGCTAACCTTC,CASSLDNSRPLTF
TRBD1,TRBJ1-2,few,TRBV7-6,TGTGCCAGCAGCTTAGACTCAGGGGGAGGCTATGGCTACACCTTC,CASSLDSGGGYGYTF
-,TRBJ1-6,-,TRBV14,TGTGCCAGCAGCTTCCGGGGAGAGTCCTATAATTCACCCCTCCACTTT,CASSFRGESYNSPLHF
-,TRBJ2-3,-,TRBV29-1,TGCAGCACCACAGATACGCAGTATTTT,CSTTDTQYF
-,TRBJ1-1,-,TRBV25-1,TGTGCCAGCAGTGAAGGCGACGGACTGAACACTGAAGCTTTCTTT,CASSEGDGLNTEAFF
-,TRBJ2-1,-,TRBV5-1,TGCGCCAGCAGCCCCAGACGGACGTACAATGAGCAGTTCTTC,CASSPRRTYNEQFF
-,TRBJ2-2,-,TRBV5-1,TGCGCCAGCAGCTTGGTCGGGACAACGAACACCGGGGAGCTGTTTTTT,CASSLVGTTNTGELFF
TRBD1,TRBJ1-6,-,TRBV10-3,TGTGCCATCAGGGGGGACAGTCAAAATTCACCCCTCCACTTT,CAIRGDSQNSPLHF
-,TRBJ1-2,few,TRBV30,TGTGCCTGGAGTCAACAGGCGGACTATGGCTACACCTTC,CAWSQQADYGYTF
-,TRBJ2-1,-,TRBV6-5,TGTGCCAGCAGTCGACCGAGGGGTCCCTACAATGAGCAGTTCTTC,CASSRPRGPYNEQFF
TRBD1,TRBJ2-3,-,TRBV29-1,TGCAGCGTTGGGGGACAGCGAGACACAGATACGCAGTATTTT,CSVGGQRDTDTQYF
-,TRBJ1-1,few,TRBV7-9,TGTGCCAGCAGCTTGGGACCGCCCGATGAAGCTTTCTTT,CASSLGPPDEAFF
-,TRBJ2-5,-,TRBV19,TGTGCCAGTAGTATGGGACTTACCCAAGAGACCCAGTACTTC,CASSMGLTQETQYF
TRBD2,TRBJ2-7,few,TRBV4-2,TGTGCCAGCAGCCAAAGGGAGACTAGCGGGGACACCTACGAGCAGTACTTC,CASSQRETSGDTYEQYF
-,TRBJ2-2,few,TRBV29-1,TGCAGCGGCGGAGAGGGGAACACCGGGGAGCTGTTTTTT,CSGGEGNTGELFF
-,TRBJ1-2,-,TRBV30,TGTGCCTGGAGTATACCAGGGGCGCGCACTAACTATGGCTACACCTTC,CAWSIPGARTNYGYTF
-,TRBJ1-5,-,TRBV25-1,TGTGCCAGCAGTGAATACAGGATCAATCAGCCCCAGCATTTT,CASSEYRINQPQHF
-,TRBJ2-5,few,TRBV18,TGTGCCAGCTCACCAAACCCGTCGGCTGGGATCGTACAAGAGACCCAGTACTTC,CASSPNPSAGIVQETQYF
-,TRBJ1-2,-,TRBV4-2,TGTGCCAGCAGCCAATTTTTGTATGGCTACACCTTC,CASSQFLYGYTF
-,TRBJ1-4,-,TRBV29-1,TGCAGCGTCAGGGGTCTGTTTTCGGAAAAACTGTTTTTT,CSVRGLFSEKLFF
TRBD2,TRBJ2-1,-,TRBV29-1,TGCAGCCTCCGGCTAGCGGCGGACAATGAGCAGTTCTTC,CSLRLAADNEQFF
-,TRBJ1-4,-,TRBV5-1,TGCGCCAGCAGCAAGGACAGCACTGATGAAAAACTGTTTTTT,CASSKDSTDEKLFF
-,TRBJ1-1,few,TRBV29-1,TGCAGCGTTGGAAAGAACACTGAAGCTTTCTTT,CSVGKNTEAFF
-,TRBJ1-2,once,TRBV4-1,TGCGCCAGCAGCCAAGATACCCCTGTGCCACTCTATGGCTACACCTTC,CASSQDTPVPLYGYTF
-,TRBJ2-1,few,TRBV9,TGTGCCAGCAGCGTAGCCCCCAGGGATTACAATGAGCAGTTCTTC,CASSVAPRDYNEQFF
-,TRBJ1-1,-,TRBV29-1,TGCAGCGTTGAGAAGGCGGCCACTGAAGCTTTCTTT,CSVEKAATEAFF
-,TRBJ2-7,-,TRBV29-1,TGCAGCGTGGGGACGGGGGACGAGCAGTACTTC,CSVGTGDEQYF
TRBD1,TRBJ2-7,-,TRBV7-8,TGTGCCAGCAGCCCAGCCTACGACAGGGGATGGTACTTC,CASSPAYDRGWYF
-,TRBJ2-4,-,TRBV5-6,TGTGCCAGCACAACTCGGTCGGGGGCCAAAAACATTCAGTACTTC,CASTTRSGAKNIQYF
-,TRBJ2-7,-,TRBV5-4,TGTGCCAGCAGCTTGGACGTCGGAGAGCAGTACTTC,CASSLDVGEQYF
TRBD1,TRBJ2-3,few,TRBV11-2,TGTGCCAGCAGCTTCGGGACAGGGGGCCGGGATACGCAGTATTTT,CASSFGTGGRDTQYF
TRBD2,TRBJ2-7,-,TRBV6-6,TGTGCCAGCAGTTACGGGTCTAGCGGGGCCTACTACGAGCAGTACTTC,CASSYGSSGAYYEQYF
-,TRBJ1-5,few,TRBV9,TGTGCCAGCAGCCCAAGAACTTGGGGCCGGTTAAGGCATTTT,CASSPRTWGRLRHF
-,TRBJ1-1,-,TRBV11-2,TGTGCCAGCAGCTTAGAAATGAACACTGAAGCTTTCTTT,CASSLEMNTEAFF
-,TRBJ1-2,-,TRBV5-1,TGCGCCAGCAGCTTGGAGGACGGGATTAACTATGGCTACACCTTC,CASSLEDGINYGYTF
TRBD1,TRBJ1-2,once,TRBV27,TGTGCCAGCAGTCCCTGGGACAGGGGCTCAAACTATGGCTACACCTTC,CASSPWDRGSNYGYTF
-,TRBJ1-2,few,TRBV25-1,TGTGCCAGCAGTGAATATGGGGGTGGCTACACCTTC,CASSEYGGGYTF
TRBD2,TRBJ2-5,-,TRBV29-1,TGCAGCGTTGGGACTAGCGGGGGGGCCCGAGAGACCCAGTACTTC,CSVGTSGGARETQYF
TRBD2,TRBJ2-7,-,TRBV15,TGTGCCACCAGCAGAGAACTAGCGGGGGGAACGAGGCACGAGCAGTACTTC,CATSRELAGGTRHEQYF
-,TRBJ1-2,-,TRBV9,TGTGCCAGCAGCGTAGTCGGTCAAGCGGGTGGCTACACCTTC,CASSVVGQAGGYTF
TRBD1,TRBJ2-5,-,TRBV15,TGTGCCACCAGCAGAGACCTGACAGGGCTTCTAGAGACCCAGTACTTC,CATSRDLTGLLETQYF
-,TRBJ2-5,-,TRBV7-9,TGTGCCAGCAGCTTTCTCGCCGGGAAAGAGACCCAGTACTTC,CASSFLAGKETQYF
-,TRBJ1-1,-,TRBV30,TGTGCCTGGAGTGTACTCGCAAACACTGAAGCTTTCTTT,CAWSVLANTEAFF
-,TRBJ2-5,-,TRBV9,TGTGCCAGCAGCAAGACCCCGGGAGAGACCCAGTACTTC,CASSKTPGETQYF
-,TRBJ2-1,-,TRBV6-5,TGTGCCAGCAGTGACCGGAGCTCCTACAATGAGCAGTTCTTC,CASSDRSSYNEQFF
TRBD1,TRBJ1-2,-,TRBV30,TGTGCCTGGAGCGAGGACAGGGGATTCTATGGCTACACCTTC,CAWSEDRGFYGYTF